One sample yielded the 32 T cell receptor beta chains listed below, sequenced in a study of blood T cell repertoires in COVID-19. The table came from immunoSEQ multiplex PCR; TCRdb's copy has only in-frame clones and leaves some out. The sample shows over 400,000 clones, approximately 85% of them seen only once. Sequencing was done on a sample of peripheral blood. Receptors originate from a human donor in a cohort sampled during active COVID-19.

The gene calls are TRBV21-1 and TRBJ1-6. TRBV21-1 is annotated as a pseudogene. The CDR3 covers 17 residues. CDR3 DNA sequence: TGTGCCAGCAGCCCCCACCCGGGACTCCTAGGGAATTCACCCCTCCACTTT. Residues: CASSPHPGLLGNSPLHF.

The gene calls are TRBV9 and TRBJ2-7; TRBD1 matches 9 bases. J lost 2 bases, V lost 4 bases, and 13 bases had no gene match. The CDR3 spans 17 residues. CDR1 and CDR2 from the germline V gene are SGDLS and YYNGEE. Here the CDR3 DNA reads TGTGCCAGCAGCACGGGACAGGGAGGTTTGAGGACCTACGAGCAGTACTTC. Its translation is CASSTGQGGLRTYEQYF.

V and J are TRBV3-1 (or the pseudogene TRBV3-2) and TRBJ2-3; TRBD2 aligns across 13 bases. This CDR3 region has 15 residues. Germline V CDR1 and CDR2: LGHDT, YNNKEL (reference sequence). With V trimmed by 4 bases and J by 7 bases, 5 bases remained unmatched. The CDR3 coding sequence is TGTGCCAGCAGCCCCGGGACTAGCGGGGAAAATACGCAGTATTTT. Its protein product is CASSPGTSGENTQYF.

This chain links TRBV4-3 with TRBJ2-2; D is perhaps TRBD2 (5 bases). This CDR3 has 17 residues. The germline V and J ends were trimmed by 4 bases and 1 base, with 16 bases remaining between them. Germline-derived CDR1 and CDR2 are LGHNA and YSLEER. CDR3 DNA: TGCGCCAGCAGCCCCGGGAAAATGGCGGAGAACACCGGGGAGCTGTTTTTT. Translated, it gives CASSPGKMAENTGELFF.

V gene TRBV7-8 combines with J gene TRBJ2-7, with unresolved D. The CDR3 is made up of 16 amino acids. V gave up 1 base and J gave up 5 bases, with 18 bases separating them. Germline values: CDR1 SGHVS, CDR2 FQNEAQ. The CDR3, as DNA: TGTGCCAGCAGCTTAGAGGCAGGCTCTGTGGGTGACGAGCAGTACTTC. Translated, it gives CASSLEAGSVGDEQYF. Combining the CDR3 with reference TRBV7-8 and TRBJ2-7 gives the whole variable domain GAGVSQSPRYKVAKRGQDVALRCDPISGHVSLFWYQQALGQGPEFLTYFQNEAQLDKSGLPSDRFFAERPEGSVSTLKIQRTQQEDSAVYLCASSLEAGSVGDEQYFGPGTRLTVT.

The rearrangement links TRBV4-1 to TRBJ1-5; D ambiguous. Per the germline V gene, CDR1 is MGHRA and CDR2 is YSYEKL. The CDR3 has 12 residues. V lost 0 bases, J lost 12 bases, and 9 bases lay in between. For the CDR3, the DNA is TGCGCCAGCAGCCAAGAGGGCAGATTCCAGCATTTT. Its protein is CASSQEGRFQHF.

This chain's CDR3 is CASSLGGTSGVYEQYF. In nucleotides, the CDR3 is TGCGCCAGCAGCTTGGGGGGCACAAGCGGGGTCTACGAGCAGTACTTC. This chain uses TRBV5-1 with TRBJ2-7; 7 bases match TRBD2. The trim removed 0 bases at V and 3 bases at J, leaving 9 bases unmatched. CDR3 length equals 16 residues. Germline V lookup: CDR1 SGHRS, CDR2 YFSETQ.

The chain joins TRBV19 to TRBJ2-1; 9 bases line up with TRBD1. Germline-derived CDR1 and CDR2 are LNHDA and SQIVND (reference sequence). V dropped 6 bases and J dropped 6; count of bases not matched to a gene: 6. This CDR3 has 14 residues. This CDR3 reads CASSRTGDGNEQFF. The CDR3 region has the DNA TGTGCCAGTAGCAGGACAGGGGACGGCAATGAGCAGTTCTTC.

Points on this clone: Other nucleotide sequences in the sample specify the same CDR3. This chain joins TRBV28 and TRBJ2-7; TRBD1 aligns across 9 bases. The CDR3 runs 14 residues. The germline gives CDR1 MDHEN, CDR2 SYDVKM. V lost 8 bases to trimming and J lost 2 bases; unmatched junction nucleotides: 7. The CDR3 region has the DNA TGTGCCAGCCGCTGGGGACAGGGACCCTACGAGCAGTACTTC. As protein: CASRWGQGPYEQYF.

This clone was counted many times. The rearrangement uses TRBV5-6 and TRBJ2-1; D possibly corresponds to TRBD1 (6 bases). The CDR3 length is 13 residues. The germline gives CDR1 SGHDT, CDR2 YYEEEE. Trimming stripped 2 bases from V and 5 bases from J, with 8 bases between. In nucleotides, the CDR3 is TGTGCCAGCAGCTTAGGGGGAGACAATGAGCAGTTCTTC. Protein product: CASSLGGDNEQFF.

This clone was detected ten times or more. The gene calls are TRBV30 and TRBJ1-4; the match to TRBD1 covers 10 bases. The CDR3 is 15 residues long. Germline-derived CDR1 and CDR2 are GTSNPN and SVGIG (reference sequence). V trimming: 1 base; J trimming: 5 bases; junction bases outside the gene matches: 4. The CDR3 sequence is CAWSALTGGNEKLFF. The CDR3 coding sequence is TGTGCCTGGAGTGCTCTGACAGGGGGCAATGAAAAACTGTTTTTT.

The rearrangement uses TRBV6-5 and TRBJ2-7, with D tentatively TRBD2 (5 bases). The V gene's germline CDR1 is MNHEY and CDR2 SVGAGI. The CDR3 consists of 13 residues. V shed 6 bases and J shed 3 bases, with 12 bases lying between them. The CDR3 here is CASSVPGGYEQYF. For the CDR3, the DNA is TGTGCCAGCAGCGTCCCAGGAGGCTACGAGCAGTACTTC.

The gene calls are TRBV11-2 and TRBJ2-1, with D possibly TRBD2 on 6 matching bases. CDR3 size: 14 residues. Trimming cost V 1 base and J 8 bases, with 12 bases left between them. Per germline, CDR1 SGHAT and CDR2 FQNNGV. The CDR3 DNA sequence: TGTGCCAGCAGCTTAGCGGGAGCCAGGGATGAGCAGTTCTTC. Protein product: CASSLAGARDEQFF.

The chain carries TRBV3-1 (or the pseudogene TRBV3-2) and TRBJ1-6; D perhaps matches TRBD1 (5 bases). The CDR3 contains 13 residues. Germline values: CDR1 LGHDT, CDR2 YNNKEL (reference sequence). V shed 6 bases and J shed 7 bases, with 10 bases lying between them. The CDR3 sequence: CASREGLNSPLHF. DNA of the CDR3: TGTGCCAGCAGGGAGGGACTGAATTCACCCCTCCACTTT.

The chain carries TRBV18 and TRBJ2-7; no clear D gene. V lost 2 bases, J lost 2 bases, and 10 bases lay in between. Germline V gene lookup returns CDR1 KGHSH and CDR2 LQKENI. The CDR3 runs 14 residues. CDR3 in amino acids: CASSPTVPTYEQYF. The CDR3 DNA sequence: TGTGCCAGCTCACCAACCGTACCTACCTACGAGCAGTACTTC.

This clone appeared many times. This chain joins TRBV2 and TRBJ2-1, with D unresolved. Deletions cut 4 bases from V and 10 bases from J, with 14 bases between. The germline gives CDR1 SNHLY, CDR2 FYNNEI. This CDR3 comprises 13 residues. CDR3 sequence: CASSGSPEQEQFF. The CDR3 DNA sequence: TGTGCCAGCAGTGGTTCCCCAGAACAGGAGCAGTTCTTC.

The CDR3 DNA reads TGCGCCAGCAGCATTCCCTCGGGTGGGAGGGCCAGAGATACGCAGTATTTT. Its protein product is CASSIPSGGRARDTQYF. This rearrangement joins TRBV4-1 to TRBJ2-3; the match to TRBD2 covers 7 bases. V was clipped by 5 bases and J by 5 bases; unmatched bases: 16. The CDR3 has 17 residues. The V gene's germline CDR1 is MGHRA and CDR2 YSYEKL.

J is TRBJ2-2 and V is TRBV5-4; 7 nucleotides line up with TRBD1. J gave up 5 bases and V 3 bases, and 10 bases lay outside the gene matches. The CDR3 consists of 16 residues. Germline V gives CDR1 SGHNT, CDR2 YYREEE (reference sequence). CDR3 in DNA: TGTGCCAGCAGCTCCCGACGACAGGGTGGAACCGGGGAGCTGTTTTTT. Translated, it gives CASSSRRQGGTGELFF.

The chain couples TRBV30 to TRBJ1-1; no definite D call. Germline CDR1 and CDR2: GTSNPN and SVGIG (reference sequence). The length of the CDR3 is 15 residues. V was trimmed by 4 bases and J by 1 base, leaving 16 bases between them. The CDR3 is CAWNYGRTSNTEAFF. As DNA, the CDR3 is TGTGCCTGGAACTACGGCAGAACTTCGAACACTGAAGCTTTCTTT. The whole variable domain, filled in from reference TRBV30 and TRBJ1-1, reads SQTIHQWPATLVQPVGSPLSLECTVEGTSNPNLYWYRQAAGRGLQLLFYSVGIGQISSEVPQNLSASRPQDRQFILSSKKLLLSDSGFYLCAWNYGRTSNTEAFFGQGTRLTVV.

V usage is TRBV7-2 and J usage is TRBJ2-1, with TRBD2 as a possible D gene (6 bases). From germline, CDR1 is SGHTA and CDR2 FQGNSA. Trimming left V 5 bases short and J 0 bases short, with 11 bases between. CDR3 length equals 15 residues. The CDR3 bases are TGTGCCAGCAGCCCGAACGGGGGCTCCTACAATGAGCAGTTCTTC. The encoded protein is CASSPNGGSYNEQFF.

The DNA of the CDR3 is TGTGCCAGCAGCCGAACCGCAGGGGCCGGGGAGCTGTTTTTT. Its translation: CASSRTAGAGELFF. The V gene is TRBV7-9, the J gene TRBJ2-2; the D gene is possibly TRBD1 (6 bases). The germline V and J ends were trimmed by 5 bases and 6 bases, with 13 bases remaining between them. The germline V gene has CDR1 SEHNR and CDR2 FQNEAQ (reference sequence). The CDR3 totals 14 residues.

The chain combines TRBV27 with TRBJ2-5, with 10 bases aligning to TRBD2. This CDR3 is 18 amino acids long. The germline gives CDR1 MNHEY, CDR2 SMNVEV (reference sequence). V dropped 1 base and J dropped 4; count of bases not matched to a gene: 12. The CDR3 sequence is CASSLYPLAGEGGETQYF. CDR3 DNA sequence: TGTGCCAGCAGTTTATACCCTCTAGCGGGAGAGGGAGGAGAGACCCAGTACTTC.

The chain joins TRBV2 to TRBJ1-5, with 7 bases lining up with TRBD1. The CDR3 is made up of 15 amino acids. Losses at the gene ends were 4 bases for V and 5 bases for J; bases not matched to a gene: 8. Germline loops: CDR1 SNHLY, CDR2 FYNNEI. In DNA form, the CDR3 reads TGTGCCAGCAGTGCATGGACAGGAGGGGATCAGCCCCAGCATTTT. Its translation: CASSAWTGGDQPQHF.

The rearrangement uses TRBV11-2 and TRBJ2-1; D is perhaps TRBD2 (5 bases). Trimming took 2 bases from V and 8 from J, leaving 13 bases between them. Looked up from germline, CDR1 is SGHAT and CDR2 is FQNNGV. CDR3 length: 14 residues. The CDR3 sequence is CASSLRPARDEQFF. The DNA of the CDR3 is TGTGCCAGCAGCTTACGTCCGGCGCGGGATGAGCAGTTCTTC. Full variable domain (missing parts from reference TRBV11-2 and TRBJ2-1): EAGVAQSPRYKIIEKRQSVAFWCNPISGHATLYWYQQILGQGPKLLIQFQNNGVVDDSQLPKDRFSAERLKGVDSTLKIQPAKLEDSAVYLCASSLRPARDEQFFGPGTRLTVL.

J is TRBJ2-3 and V is TRBV7-3, with TRBD2 identical over 9 bases. Germline trimming cut 5 bases from V and 5 bases from J; bases unmatched to any gene: 14. Germline CDR1 and CDR2: SGHTA and FQGTGA. The CDR3 runs to 17 residues. The CDR3 is CASSPRGLAGSGDTQYF. DNA for the CDR3: TGTGCCAGCAGCCCACGTGGTCTAGCGGGATCAGGAGATACGCAGTATTTT.

J is TRBJ2-7 and V is TRBV7-2; 7 bases align to TRBD1. Germline CDR1 reads SGHTA; CDR2 reads FQGNSA. The CDR3 length is 14 residues. Unmatched junction bases numbered 10, after V lost 5 bases and J lost 6 bases. The CDR3 region has the DNA TGTGCCAGCAGCACCCGACAGGGCGCGAGCGAGCAGTACTTC. Residues: CASSTRQGASEQYF.

The rearrangement joins TRBV28 to TRBJ1-2; tentatively, D is TRBD1 (6 bases). The CDR3 extends over 13 amino acids. The V and J ends lost 3 bases and 4 bases respectively, with 9 bases between them. CDR1 is MDHEN, CDR2 SYDVKM, per germline. CDR3 in amino acids: CASSFQGSYGYTF. The CDR3 nucleotides read TGTGCCAGCAGTTTCCAGGGGAGCTATGGCTACACCTTC.

The V and J genes are TRBV15 and TRBJ2-7, with 12 bases that match TRBD2. Unmatched junction bases numbered 1, after V lost 4 bases and J lost 0 bases. The CDR3 covers 15 residues. CDR1 LNHNV and CDR2 YYDKDF come from the germline V gene (reference sequence). CDR3 DNA: TGTGCCACCAGCAAGACTAGCGGGAGCTCCTACGAGCAGTACTTC. Encoded protein: CATSKTSGSSYEQYF.

The V and J genes are TRBV29-1 and TRBJ2-3, with 9 bases fitting TRBD2. The germline gives CDR1 SQVTM, CDR2 ANQGSEA. Trimming cost V 8 bases and J 5 bases; bases outside gene matches: 17. The CDR3 is made up of 16 amino acids. CDR3 in amino acids: CSTHWGSGRDEDTQYF. CDR3 nucleotide sequence: TGCAGCACCCATTGGGGTAGCGGGAGAGACGAAGATACGCAGTATTTT.

The V call is TRBV9, the J call TRBJ2-1; no clear D gene. The germline gives CDR1 SGDLS, CDR2 YYNGEE. The germline V and J ends were trimmed by 3 bases and 10 bases, with 8 bases remaining between them. The CDR3 has 11 residues. CDR3 region: CASSAGGEQFF. The CDR3 DNA is TGTGCCAGCAGCGCCGGCGGCGAGCAGTTCTTC.

The chain uses TRBV7-8 and TRBJ2-2; tentative D call: TRBD2 (6 bases). The germline V gene encodes CDR1 SGHVS and CDR2 FQNEAQ. The CDR3 covers 14 residues. Between the trimmed V and J ends, which lost 0 bases and 6 bases, there was a span of 8 bases. For the CDR3, the DNA is TGTGCCAGCAGCTTAGCAGGAGGGCCCGGGGAGCTGTTTTTT. It codes for CASSLAGGPGELFF.

This chain uses TRBV5-4 with TRBJ1-1; 8 bases map to TRBD1. V lost 0 bases to trimming and J lost 4 bases; unmatched junction nucleotides: 2. The CDR3 sequence is 14 residues long. Per the germline V gene, CDR1 is SGHNT and CDR2 is YYREEE (reference sequence). This CDR3 is CASSLDRGSTEAFF. The CDR3 DNA is TGTGCCAGCAGCTTGGACAGGGGGTCCACTGAAGCTTTCTTT. Full variable domain (rest looked up from reference TRBV5-4 and TRBJ1-1): ETGVTQSPTHLIKTRGQQVTLRCSSQSGHNTVSWYQQALGQGPQFIFQYYREEENGRGNFPPRFSGLQFPNYSSELNVNALELDDSALYLCASSLDRGSTEAFFGQGTRLTVV.